The 10 T cell receptor beta chains below were found in one sample sequenced in a study of blood T cell repertoires in COVID-19. Only in-frame clones appear in the TCRdb table, and some are missing; sequencing was by immunoSEQ multiplex PCR. The sample has 280,000 or so clones, approximately 91% seen once. Sequencing input: peripheral blood. Receptors were obtained from an older woman with acute or convalescent COVID-19.

This chain joins TRBV14 and TRBJ1-2, with D hard to call. CDR3 length: 11 amino acids. The V and J ends lost 0 bases and 8 bases respectively, with 4 bases between them. Germline V gives CDR1 SGHDN, CDR2 FVKESK. The CDR3 spells CASSQDQGYTF. CDR3 nucleotides: TGTGCCAGCAGCCAAGATCAAGGCTACACCTTC.

The rearrangement links TRBV24-1 to TRBJ2-3; 8 bases match TRBD1. CDR1 KGHDR and CDR2 SFDVKD come from the germline V gene. The length of the CDR3 is 16 residues. The V segment lost 9 bases and the J segment 2 bases; nucleotides outside the gene matches: 12. CDR3 coding DNA: TGTGCCACCGCTACGGACAGGGTAGGGCTCACAGATACGCAGTATTTT. Protein product: CATATDRVGLTDTQYF.

The gene calls are TRBV2 and TRBJ1-5; a possible D gene is TRBD1 (5 bases). Trimming removed 3 bases at V and 14 bases at J, with 23 bases between. CDR3 length equals 15 residues. The germline gives CDR1 SNHLY, CDR2 FYNNEI. CDR3 protein: CASSENLGPQGLKHF. The CDR3 DNA reads as TGTGCCAGCAGTGAGAATTTGGGCCCCCAGGGCCTAAAGCATTTT.

The chain couples TRBV25-1 to TRBJ1-1, with D hard to call. The V end was cut by 11 bases, the J end by 5 bases, with 21 bases between. The CDR3 sequence is 14 residues long. The germline V gene encodes CDR1 MGHDK and CDR2 SYGVNS. The CDR3 protein is CADHLIGEWTEAFF. The CDR3 DNA is TGTGCCGACCACCTGATTGGGGAGTGGACTGAAGCTTTCTTT.

This clone was observed once. This sequence joins TRBV27 and TRBJ2-5, with TRBD2 identical over 8 bases. Germline CDR1 and CDR2: MNHEY and SMNVEV (reference sequence). V gave up 2 bases and J gave up 0 bases; unmatched junction bases: 5. There are 16 residues in the CDR3. For the CDR3, the DNA is TGTGCCAGCAGTTTAGGTCTAGCGGGCCACCAAGAGACCCAGTACTTC. It encodes CASSLGLAGHQETQYF.

This chain links TRBV7-2 with TRBJ2-7; the match to TRBD2 covers 7 bases. The CDR3 loop spans 15 amino acids. After removal of 1 base from V and 0 bases from J, the junction contained 3 bases not matched to a gene. Per germline, CDR1 SGHTA and CDR2 FQGNSA. CDR3 nucleotide sequence: TGTGCCAGCAGCTTAGGTCCTAGCGGCTCCTACGAGCAGTACTTC. It is translated as CASSLGPSGSYEQYF.

The V gene is TRBV3-1 (or the pseudogene TRBV3-2), the J gene TRBJ1-5; 8 bases agree with TRBD1. V trimming: 4 bases; J trimming: 7 bases; junction bases outside the gene matches: 6. The CDR3 is 14 amino acids. The germline V gene has CDR1 LGHDT and CDR2 YNNKEL (reference sequence). The DNA of the CDR3 is TGTGCCAGCAGCCCAGACAGGGGATGGCAGCCCCAGCATTTT. Translation gives CASSPDRGWQPQHF.

The chain uses TRBV7-9 and TRBJ2-7; 11 bases line up with TRBD2. The CDR3 length is 18 residues. Unmatched junction bases numbered 16, after V lost 7 bases and J lost 2 bases. The germline V gene encodes CDR1 SEHNR and CDR2 FQNEAQ (reference sequence). CDR3: CASISLAGAIPRTYEQYF. The DNA for the CDR3 is TGTGCCAGCATATCACTAGCGGGAGCGATTCCACGGACCTACGAGCAGTACTTC.

The gene calls are TRBV7-9 and TRBJ2-5; 7 bases line up with TRBD2. The V gene's germline CDR1 is SEHNR and CDR2 FQNEAQ (reference sequence). This CDR3 is 16 amino acids long. The V segment lost 5 bases and the J segment 2 bases; nucleotides outside the gene matches: 11. The CDR3 sequence: CASSVPGTKVQETQYF. In nucleotides, the CDR3 is TGTGCCAGCAGCGTCCCCGGGACTAAAGTACAAGAGACCCAGTACTTC.

The chain recombines TRBV5-4 with TRBJ1-6; D gene uncertain. The CDR3 has 13 residues. With 0 bases removed from V and 9 bases from J, the gap between germline ends came to 7 bases. The germline V gene encodes CDR1 SGHNT and CDR2 YYREEE (reference sequence). DNA for the CDR3: TGTGCCAGCAGCTTGGTGGGCACTTCACCCCTCCACTTT. Translation gives CASSLVGTSPLHF.